This T cell receptor beta chain was recorded in a study of CD8+ T cells in alopecia areata. Whole-study results and caveats: Normal scalp showed lower clonality than lesional scalp, especially alopecia totalis/universalis.

As concerns this clone: What it recognizes is unknown.

Reverse transcription of extracted RNA yielded cDNA, which provided the sequencing template. Using immunoSEQ multiplex PCR, the repertoire was profiled, and TCRdb retains in-frame clones only, with some absent. The table shows over 110,000 clones, with 40% to 55% occurring only once. V was pared by 2 bases and J by 4 bases, with 5 bases of the junction left unmatched. Germline-derived CDR1 and CDR2 are GTSNPN and SVGIG (reference sequence). The CDR3 runs 15 residues. This TCR came from a human donor with alopecia areata. This rearrangement joins TRBV30 to TRBJ2-6, with 7 bases lining up with TRBD1. Material: CD4+ T cells sorted from blood, obtained at week 0. CDR3 in amino acids: CAWSLTGNGANVLTF. The CDR3 DNA follows: TGTGCCTGGAGTCTGACAGGGAACGGGGCCAACGTCCTGACTTTC.